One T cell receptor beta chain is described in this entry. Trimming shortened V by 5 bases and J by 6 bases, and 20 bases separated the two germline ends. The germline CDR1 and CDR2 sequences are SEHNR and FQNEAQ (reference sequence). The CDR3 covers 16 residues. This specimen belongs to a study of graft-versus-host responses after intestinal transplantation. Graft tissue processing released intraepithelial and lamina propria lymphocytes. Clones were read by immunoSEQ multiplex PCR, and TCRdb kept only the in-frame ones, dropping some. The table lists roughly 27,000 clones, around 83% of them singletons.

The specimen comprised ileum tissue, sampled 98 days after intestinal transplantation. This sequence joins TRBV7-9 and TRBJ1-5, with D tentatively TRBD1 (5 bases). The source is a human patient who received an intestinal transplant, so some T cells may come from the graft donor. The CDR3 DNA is TGTGCCAGCAGCAGGGCCAAACCCGGACAATCTCAGCCCCAGCATTTT. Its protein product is CASSRAKPGQSQPQHF.